This T cell receptor beta chain was sequenced during a study of breast tumors, draining lymph nodes, adjacent tissues. The CDR3 covers 16 residues. In germline, CDR1 is DFQATT, CDR2 SNEGSKA (reference sequence). V shed 2 bases and J shed 8 bases, with 22 bases lying between them. TCRdb recomputed calls from the multiplex PCR reads with MiXCR, one row per CDR3 protein. The table lists 200,000 or so distinct CDR3 sequences, approximately 33% of them singletons. Many counts were recorded for this clonotype. Antigen: not known. Broader study findings: The data were judged consistent with most tumor T cells coming from lymph node and expanding in tumor. Tumor repertoires ranked between lymph nodes and nontumor tissue in diversity, with V and J gene preferences. Tumor T cell lymph node origin was a supported hypothesis, not proven.

The lymph nodes were axillary draining lymph nodes from breast cancer patients. Sequences were obtained from axillary lymph node tissue. The rearrangement links TRBV20-1 to TRBJ2-1; D unresolved. The clonotype originates from a female donor with breast cancer. Some clones in this sample may be carry-over from other donors' samples. In DNA form, the CDR3 reads TGCAGTGCTAGACCGGCCCGAAACCAAGCGAGCCATGAGCAGTTCTTC. This translates into CSARPARNQASHEQFF.